These T cell receptor beta chains were read from a single sample in a study of OX40 agonist ivuxolimab in advanced cancers. Repertoires were generated with immunoSEQ multiplex PCR, while TCRdb's copy carries only in-frame clones and drops some. The table has nearly 80,000 clones, less than 95% seen once. Sample: CD4+ or CD8+ T cells sorted from blood, taken in a trial of the OX40 agonist ivuxolimab. The receptor set was obtained from an adult with an advanced solid tumor such as melanoma, head and neck, liver or kidney cancer. Each CDR3 is given with its conserved first and last residue. The D gene is left open where the match is weak. Size values are once, few and many counts, or a class for expanded clones, and some rows have none.

CDR3 protein	CDR3 DNA	clone size	D gene	V gene	J gene
CASSLWDRELNTEAFF	TGTGCCAGCAGTTTATGGGACAGGGAATTGAACACTGAAGCTTTCTTT	NA	TRBD1	TRBV28	TRBJ1-1
CASSLERGRTEAFF	TGCGCCAGCAGCTTGGAGCGGGGGCGGACTGAAGCTTTCTTT	NA	NA	TRBV5-1	TRBJ1-1
CASSDNSYEQYF	TGTGCCAGCAGTGATAACTCCTACGAGCAGTACTTC	few	NA	TRBV2	TRBJ2-7
CASSPAGANQPQHF	TGTGCCAGCAGTCCAGCAGGAGCTAATCAGCCCCAGCATTTT	NA	NA	TRBV27	TRBJ1-5
CASSYPRGGFYEQYF	TGTGCCAGCAGTTACCCCCGCGGCGGATTCTACGAGCAGTACTTC	NA	NA	TRBV6-6	TRBJ2-7
CARAPRDTQYF	TGTGCCAGGGCCCCTCGAGATACGCAGTATTTT	NA	NA	TRBV6-1	TRBJ2-3
CASTPLISGYNEQFF	TGTGCCAGCACCCCTTTAATATCGGGCTACAATGAGCAGTTCTTC	NA	NA	TRBV11-2	TRBJ2-1
CASSLATSYEQYF	TGCGCCAGCAGCCTAGCAACATCCTACGAGCAGTACTTC	NA	NA	TRBV4-1	TRBJ2-7
CASSVMASRDNEQFF	TGTGCCAGCAGCGTAATGGCTAGCAGGGACAATGAGCAGTTCTTC	NA	NA	TRBV9	TRBJ2-1
CASSANPGTDYEQYF	TGTGCCAGCAGCGCAAACCCCGGGACCGACTACGAGCAGTACTTC	NA	NA	TRBV9	TRBJ2-7
CASSETPQDYNYGYTF	TGTGCCAGCAGTGAAACCCCTCAAGATTACAACTATGGCTACACCTTC	NA	NA	TRBV25-1	TRBJ1-2
CASSTGGPGLNEQFF	TGTGCCAGCAGCACGGGGGGGCCGGGTTTGAATGAGCAGTTCTTC	NA	TRBD2	TRBV5-4	TRBJ2-1
CASSLQEWNEQFF	TGTGCCAGCAGCCTACAGGAGTGGAATGAGCAGTTCTTC	NA	NA	TRBV7-9	TRBJ2-1
CASNYVGLGTEAFF	TGTGCCAGCAACTACGTGGGATTGGGCACTGAAGCTTTCTTT	NA	NA	TRBV6-6	TRBJ1-1
CASSQLNTEAFF	TGCGCCAGCAGCCAATTAAACACTGAAGCTTTCTTT	NA	NA	TRBV4-1	TRBJ1-1
CASSSDSLYQPQHF	TGTGCCAGTAGTTCGGACAGCCTGTATCAGCCCCAGCATTTT	NA	NA	TRBV19	TRBJ1-5
CATSRGESRGLFF	TGTGCCACCAGCAGAGGTGAAAGTAGGGGACTGTTTTTT	NA	NA	TRBV15	TRBJ1-4
CASSDQEGPTDTQYF	TGTGCCAGCAGTGACCAGGAGGGCCCCACAGATACGCAGTATTTT	NA	NA	TRBV6-4	TRBJ2-3
CASGLVAGLTETQYF	TGTGCTAGTGGTTTGGTAGCGGGGCTTACTGAGACCCAGTACTTC	NA	TRBD2	TRBV12-5	TRBJ2-5
CASSSPRTSNEQFF	TGTGCCAGCAGTTCCCCCCGGACTAGTAATGAGCAGTTCTTC	NA	TRBD2	TRBV6-5	TRBJ2-1
CASSERVLDYGYTF	TGTGCCAGCAGTGAAAGGGTTTTGGACTATGGCTACACCTTC	NA	NA	TRBV6-1	TRBJ1-2
CASSIVPGRDGYTF	TGTGCCAGTAGTATAGTTCCAGGTCGGGATGGCTACACCTTC	NA	NA	TRBV19	TRBJ1-2
CATHHGGVSEQYF	TGTGCCACCCACCATGGCGGAGTTTCCGAGCAGTACTTC	NA	NA	TRBV19	TRBJ2-7
CASSLGGGYEQYF	TGTGCCAGCAGTTTAGGAGGGGGCTACGAGCAGTACTTC	NA	NA	TRBV27	TRBJ2-7
CASSEGSQNTEAFF	TGTGCCAGCAGTGAAGGCAGCCAGAACACTGAAGCTTTCTTT	once	NA	TRBV6-1	TRBJ1-1
CASSLLGPSSYNEQFF	TGTGCCAGCAGTTTACTGGGACCGAGCTCCTACAATGAGCAGTTCTTC	NA	NA	TRBV27	TRBJ2-1
CASSMTTYNEQFF	TGTGCCAGCAGCATGACCACTTACAATGAGCAGTTCTTC	NA	NA	TRBV7-3	TRBJ2-1
CASRGGAVKDTQYF	TGTGCCAGCAGAGGCGGGGCGGTAAAAGATACGCAGTATTTT	NA	NA	TRBV7-9	TRBJ2-3
CAWSTGHIYEQYF	TGTGCCTGGAGCACGGGACATATATACGAGCAGTACTTC	NA	NA	TRBV30	TRBJ2-7
CASSAPGSFYNEQFF	TGTGCCAGCAGTGCACCAGGGTCCTTTTACAATGAGCAGTTCTTC	NA	NA	TRBV25-1	TRBJ2-1
CASTCNQGLRF	TGTGCCAGCACCTGCAATCAGGGTCTCCGATTT	NA	NA	TRBV7-3	TRBJ1-5
CASTQTGGSYEQYF	TGTGCCAGCACCCAGACAGGGGGCTCCTACGAGCAGTACTTC	NA	TRBD1	TRBV19	TRBJ2-7
CSVGRDGTNEKLFF	TGCAGCGTAGGCAGGGATGGGACTAATGAAAAACTGTTTTTT	NA	NA	TRBV29-1	TRBJ1-4
CASSYSGEGYGYTF	TGTGCCAGCAGTTACTCGGGGGAAGGGTATGGCTACACCTTC	NA	NA	TRBV6-5	TRBJ1-2
CASSIAGLAGYNEQFF	TGTGCCAGTAGTATAGCGGGCCTAGCGGGGTACAATGAGCAGTTCTTC	NA	TRBD2	TRBV19	TRBJ2-1
CASSSGTGLDEQFF	TGTGCCAGCAGCTCCGGGACAGGGTTAGATGAGCAGTTCTTC	NA	TRBD1	TRBV7-9	TRBJ2-1
CASSDSPDTQYF	TGTGCCAGCAGCGACTCTCCAGATACGCAGTATTTT	NA	NA	TRBV7-3	TRBJ2-3
CASSFRDSRDNEQFF	TGTGCCAGCAGCTTCCGGGACAGCCGAGACAATGAGCAGTTCTTC	NA	TRBD1	TRBV7-9	TRBJ2-1
CASSWTSGTDTQYF	TGTGCCAGCAGCTGGACTAGCGGAACAGATACGCAGTATTTT	once	TRBD2	TRBV5-8	TRBJ2-3
CASSYSGSTLIYGYTF	TGTGCCAGCAGTTACTCGGGGTCGACCCTAATCTATGGCTACACCTTC	NA	NA	TRBV6-5	TRBJ1-2
CASSDPLRGAADIQYF	TGTGCCAGCAGTGACCCCTTGCGGGGGGCGGCTGACATTCAGTACTTC	NA	TRBD2	TRBV2	TRBJ2-4
CASSESRMNTEAFF	TGCGCCAGCAGTGAGTCGAGGATGAACACTGAAGCTTTCTTT	NA	NA	TRBV10-2	TRBJ1-1
CASSSYRESSSYEQYF	TGTGCCAGCAGCTCCTACAGGGAGAGCAGCTCCTACGAGCAGTACTTC	NA	NA	TRBV5-4	TRBJ2-7
CASSPSNGAYEQYF	TGTGCCAGCAGCCCTTCTAATGGGGCCTACGAGCAGTACTTC	NA	NA	TRBV6-5	TRBJ2-7
CAWRGTYEQYF	TGTGCCTGGAGAGGAACCTACGAGCAGTACTTC	NA	NA	TRBV30	TRBJ2-7
CASSEGSTYEQYF	TGTGCCAGCAGTGAGGGCAGTACCTACGAGCAGTACTTC	once	NA	TRBV6-1	TRBJ2-7
CASSPFPGLETDTQYF	TGTGCCAGCAGCCCGTTCCCGGGACTAGAGACAGATACGCAGTATTTT	once	TRBD2	TRBV7-2	TRBJ2-3